This T cell receptor (beta chain) emerged from a study of graft-versus-host responses after intestinal transplantation. Background on the study: Every one of the recipients received anti-thymocyte globulin induction and afterwards took tacrolimus and steroids for approximately 3 years.

CDR3 length equals 18 residues. Germline assignment: CDR1 SQVTM and CDR2 ANQGSEA. The V and J ends lost 3 bases and 3 bases, in that order; junction bases with no gene match: 18. Some clones are missing from TCRdb's copy, which holds only in-frame ones; the method was immunoSEQ multiplex PCR. This sample has approximately 21,000 clones, with about 48% found just once. This clone turned up a few times. CFSE-labeled responder cells (roughly 200,000) were plated with roughly 200,000 irradiated, violet-dye-labeled stimulator cells. CD3+CD4+ and CD3+CD8+ responders that were proliferating and CFSE-low were sorted post-reaction.

The source was alloreactive CD8+ T cells from a mixed lymphocyte reaction culture, collected before transplantation. Subset indicated: CFSE-low proliferating T cells sorted from roughly 6-day pre-transplant mixed lymphocyte reaction (GvH or HvG direction). The clonotype was recovered from a human patient who was an organ donor for intestinal transplantation. The chain combines TRBV29-1 with TRBJ1-2, with 8 bases identical to TRBD1. The CDR3 spells CSVDSSGQGYGGDYGYTF. The CDR3 DNA sequence: TGCAGCGTTGATAGCTCAGGACAGGGCTACGGGGGGGACTATGGCTACACCTTC.